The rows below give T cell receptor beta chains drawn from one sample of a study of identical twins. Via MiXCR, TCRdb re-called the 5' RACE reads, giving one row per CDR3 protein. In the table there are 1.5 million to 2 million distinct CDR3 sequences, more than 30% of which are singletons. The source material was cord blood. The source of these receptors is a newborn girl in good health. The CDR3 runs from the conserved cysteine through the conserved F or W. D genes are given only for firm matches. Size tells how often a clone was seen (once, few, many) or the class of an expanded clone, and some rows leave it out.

CASSYSGLAGGSSYNEQYF | TGTGCCAGCAGTTACTCGGGACTAGCGGGAGGGAGCTCCTACAATGAGCAGTACTTC | TRBJ2-7 | - | TRBD2 | TRBV6-5
CASSLYSGTNYEQYF | TGTGCCAGCAGTTTATATAGCGGGACTAACTACGAGCAGTACTTC | TRBJ2-7 | - | TRBD2 | TRBV28
CASSPWGANTGELFF | TGTGCCAGCAGCCCCTGGGGTGCAAACACCGGGGAGCTGTTTTTT | TRBJ2-2 | - | - | TRBV3-1
CASSQEGRTGAGNTIYF | TGTGCCAGCAGCCAAGAGGGTCGGACAGGGGCTGGAAACACCATATATTTT | TRBJ1-3 | - | TRBD1 | TRBV14
CASSLGYSGSYEQYF | TGCGCCAGCAGCTTGGGTTACAGTGGCTCCTACGAGCAGTACTTC | TRBJ2-7 | few | - | TRBV5-1
CASSARDTYGYTF | TGCGCCAGCAGCGCGCGGGACACCTATGGCTACACCTTC | TRBJ1-2 | - | - | TRBV5-1
CASSQDPVGGYGYTF | TGTGCCAGCAGCCAAGATCCGGTCGGGGGGTATGGCTACACCTTC | TRBJ1-2 | few | - | TRBV4-2
CASSLRFQGTPMLGYGYTF | TGTGCCAGCAGTTTACGATTCCAGGGTACACCCATGTTGGGCTATGGCTACACCTTC | TRBJ1-2 | - | - | TRBV28
CASSLRRDRYTDTQYF | TGTGCCAGCAGCTTAAGGCGGGACCGATACACAGATACGCAGTATTTT | TRBJ2-3 | - | - | TRBV11-2
CASSYDRGEPQHF | TGTGCCAGCAGTTACGATCGGGGAGAGCCCCAGCATTTT | TRBJ1-5 | - | - | TRBV6-5
CASSTFGTPYEQYF | TGTGCCAGCAGCACTTTCGGGACACCCTACGAGCAGTACTTC | TRBJ2-7 | - | - | TRBV9
CASSRDTPTYEQYF | TGCGCCAGCAGCCGGGACACTCCCACCTACGAGCAGTACTTC | TRBJ2-7 | few | - | TRBV5-1
CASRGTGIANTGELFF | TGTGCCAGCAGGGGTACAGGGATCGCGAACACCGGGGAGCTGTTTTTT | TRBJ2-2 | - | - | TRBV9
CASSSLTGEVGELFF | TGTGCCAGCAGCTCCTTGACAGGGGAGGTCGGGGAGCTGTTTTTT | TRBJ2-2 | - | TRBD1 | TRBV5-6
CASSQVFERRWETQYF | TGCGCCAGCAGCCAGGTTTTCGAGCGCAGGTGGGAGACCCAGTACTTC | TRBJ2-5 | - | - | TRBV4-1
CASMGSLSYNEQYF | TGTGCCAGCATGGGTAGTCTCTCCTACAATGAGCAGTACTTC | TRBJ2-7 | - | - | TRBV6-6
CASSVGVGVSYEQYF | TGTGCCAGCAGTGTGGGCGTCGGAGTTTCCTACGAGCAGTACTTC | TRBJ2-7 | - | - | TRBV27
CASSFRPLEQFF | TGTGCCAGCAGTTTCAGGCCGCTAGAGCAGTTCTTC | TRBJ2-1 | few | - | TRBV28
CSASSDYHYNEQFF | TGCAGTGCTAGTTCGGACTACCACTACAATGAGCAGTTCTTC | TRBJ2-1 | few | - | TRBV20-1
CSARDGTSVDNEQYF | TGCAGTGCTAGAGATGGGACTAGCGTCGACAATGAGCAGTACTTC | TRBJ2-5 | - | TRBD2 | TRBV20-1
CASSPNGDQPQHF | TGTGCCAGCAGCCCCAATGGAGATCAGCCCCAGCATTTT | TRBJ1-5 | few | - | TRBV27
CASSPSRAGQLRNYGYTF | TGTGCCAGCAGCCCGTCGAGGGCCGGCCAACTCCGGAACTATGGCTACACCTTC | TRBJ1-2 | - | - | TRBV28
CSAQTGNSNQPQHF | TGCAGTGCCCAGACAGGAAATAGCAATCAGCCCCAGCATTTT | TRBJ1-5 | - | - | TRBV20-1
CASTTTGAGNTIYF | TGTGCCAGCACCACCACAGGGGCTGGAAACACCATATATTTT | TRBJ1-3 | - | TRBD1 | TRBV12-3/TRBV12-4
CASRLRTSRDGELFF | TGTGCCAGCAGACTTCGGACTAGTAGGGACGGGGAGCTGTTTTTT | TRBJ2-2 | few | TRBD2 | TRBV7-2
CASSLERLAGGLGSKNIQYF | TGTGCCAGCAGTTTAGAGCGACTAGCGGGGGGGCTAGGGTCCAAAAACATTCAGTACTTC | TRBJ2-4 | - | TRBD2 | TRBV12-3/TRBV12-4
CAISESMRGYNEQFF | TGTGCCATCAGTGAGTCAATGCGGGGCTACAATGAGCAGTTCTTC | TRBJ2-1 | - | - | TRBV10-3
CASNPRPGPRLSDTQYF | TGTGCCAGCAATCCCCGACCGGGACCAAGATTGTCAGATACGCAGTATTTT | TRBJ2-3 | - | - | TRBV27
CSVLKQQTQYF | TGCAGCGTCCTAAAGCAGCAGACCCAGTACTTC | TRBJ2-5 | few | - | TRBV29-1
CASSWHNRDYTQYF | TGTGCCAGCAGCTGGCACAACAGGGACTATACGCAGTATTTT | TRBJ2-3 | - | - | TRBV28
CAISQEPGLAGGTDTQYF | TGTGCCATCAGCCAGGAACCTGGCCTAGCGGGGGGCACAGATACGCAGTATTTT | TRBJ2-3 | - | TRBD2 | TRBV10-3
CASSQGQGPEFEQYF | TGTGCCAGCAGCCAAGGACAGGGGCCTGAGTTTGAGCAGTACTTC | TRBJ2-4 | few | TRBD1 | TRBV3-1
CSGWEVTSGYEQFF | TGCAGCGGGTGGGAAGTGACTAGCGGGTATGAGCAGTTCTTC | TRBJ2-1 | many | TRBD2 | TRBV29-1
CASSGGGMETQYF | TGTGCCAGCAGTGGCGGGGGTATGGAGACCCAGTACTTC | TRBJ2-5 | few | TRBD2 | TRBV25-1
CSVVRSQETLYF | TGCAGCGTTGTCCGCTCCCAAGAGACCCTGTACTTC | TRBJ2-5 | - | - | TRBV29-1
CASSVDPVRGGYEQYF | TGTGCCAGCAGCGTAGATCCAGTCCGTGGGGGTTACGAGCAGTACTTC | TRBJ2-7 | many | - | TRBV9
CASSLPESSYNSPLHF | TGCGCCAGCAGCTTGCCGGAGAGCTCCTATAATTCACCCCTCCACTTT | TRBJ1-6 | - | - | TRBV5-1
CASSPTDRNLNEQFF | TGTGCCAGCTCACCCACGGACAGAAACCTCAATGAGCAGTTCTTC | TRBJ2-1 | - | - | TRBV18
CASSPPVGSSGNTIYF | TGTGCCAGCAGTCCGCCTGTTGGGTCATCTGGAAACACCATATATTTT | TRBJ1-3 | once | - | TRBV28
CASSFSGGAIPETQYF | TGTGCCAGCAGCTTTAGCGGGGGGGCGATTCCAGAGACCCAGTACTTC | TRBJ2-5 | - | TRBD2 | TRBV7-7
CASSLTPGLATHEQFF | TGTGCCAGCAGTTTAACTCCGGGACTAGCGACCCATGAGCAGTTCTTC | TRBJ2-1 | few | TRBD2 | TRBV27
CSARSGTSGSSSYNEQYF | TGCAGTGCTAGGTCCGGGACTAGCGGGTCGAGCTCCTACAATGAGCAGTACTTC | TRBJ2-7 | few | TRBD2 | TRBV20-1
CSARRAGGYPGEQYF | TGCAGTGCTAGACGGGCGGGGGGATACCCAGGCGAGCAGTACTTC | TRBJ2-7 | few | TRBD2 | TRBV20-1
CASSSDRLSYEQYF | TGTGCCAGCAGTTCAGACAGGTTGAGCTACGAGCAGTACTTC | TRBJ2-7 | - | - | TRBV12-3/TRBV12-4
CASNLGQAVTGYTF | TGTGCCAGCAACCTGGGACAGGCTGTGACCGGCTACACCTTC | TRBJ1-2 | many | TRBD1 | TRBV12-3/TRBV12-4
CASSLELAGGYEQFF | TGTGCCAGCAGTTTAGAACTAGCGGGAGGGTATGAGCAGTTCTTC | TRBJ2-1 | many | TRBD2 | TRBV12-3/TRBV12-4
CATSLGGSTDTQYF | TGTGCCACTTCCCTTGGGGGTAGCACAGATACGCAGTATTTT | TRBJ2-3 | many | - | TRBV24-1
CASSYTLETQYF | TGTGCCAGCAGTTACACACTAGAGACCCAGTACTTC | TRBJ2-5 | few | - | TRBV6-6
CASSTFRDRFEKLFF | TGTGCCAGCAGTACGTTCCGGGACAGGTTCGAAAAACTGTTTTTT | TRBJ1-4 | - | TRBD1 | TRBV12-3/TRBV12-4
CATADTYNSPLHF | TGCGCCACCGCGGACACTTATAATTCACCCCTCCACTTT | TRBJ1-6 | - | - | TRBV5-1
CASSSSGRTNNEQFF | TGTGCCAGCAGTTCTAGCGGGAGGACGAACAATGAGCAGTTCTTC | TRBJ2-1 | - | TRBD2 | TRBV12-3/TRBV12-4
CASSLATGGGGEKLFF | TGTGCCAGCAGCCTGGCGACAGGGGGCGGGGGTGAAAAACTGTTTTTT | TRBJ1-4 | few | TRBD1 | TRBV7-8
CAGWPTGQANYGYTF | TGCGCCGGCTGGCCGACAGGCCAAGCTAACTATGGCTACACCTTC | TRBJ1-2 | - | - | TRBV5-1
CASQTGGPNEKLFF | TGTGCCAGCCAAACCGGGGGACCCAATGAAAAACTGTTTTTT | TRBJ1-4 | - | - | TRBV6-1
CASSTGGRGQYF | TGTGCCAGCAGTACGGGGGGAAGGGGGCAGTATTTT | TRBJ2-3 | - | TRBD2 | TRBV12-3/TRBV12-4